This T cell receptor (beta chain) comes out of a study of blood T cell repertoires in COVID-19. Measured with immunoSEQ multiplex PCR; TCRdb has only the in-frame clones, and not every one. This table holds over 250,000 clones, around nine tenths found once. CDR1 is LGHDT and CDR2 is YNNKEL in the germline V gene (reference sequence). V lost 6 bases to trimming and J lost 5 bases; unmatched junction nucleotides: 10. This CDR3 is 15 amino acids long. This TCR was recovered from a man aged 50-60 years with acute or convalescent COVID-19. The chain combines TRBV3-1 (or the pseudogene TRBV3-2) with TRBJ2-5; the match to TRBD1 covers 9 bases. Sample: peripheral blood. The CDR3 loop is CASSLGTGNGETQYF. CDR3 nucleotides: TGTGCCAGCAGTCTCGGGACAGGGAATGGGGAGACCCAGTACTTC.